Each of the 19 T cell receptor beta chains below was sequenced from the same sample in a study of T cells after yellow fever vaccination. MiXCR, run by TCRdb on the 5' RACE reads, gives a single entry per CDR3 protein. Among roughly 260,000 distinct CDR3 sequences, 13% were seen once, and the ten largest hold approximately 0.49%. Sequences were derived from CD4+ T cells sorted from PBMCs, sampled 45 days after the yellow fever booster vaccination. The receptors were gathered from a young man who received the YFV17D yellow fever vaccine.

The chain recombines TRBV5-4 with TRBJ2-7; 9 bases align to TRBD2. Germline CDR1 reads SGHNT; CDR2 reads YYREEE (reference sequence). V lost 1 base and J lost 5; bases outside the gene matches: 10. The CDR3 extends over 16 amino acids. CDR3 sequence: CASSLRTSALLNEQYF. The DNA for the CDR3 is TGTGCCAGCAGCTTGAGGACTAGCGCCCTCCTCAACGAGCAGTACTTC.

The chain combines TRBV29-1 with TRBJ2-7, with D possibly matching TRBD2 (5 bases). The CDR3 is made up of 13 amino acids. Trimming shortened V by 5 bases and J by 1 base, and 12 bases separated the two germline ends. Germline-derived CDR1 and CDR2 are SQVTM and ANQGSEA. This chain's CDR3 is CSVSSGSSYEQYF. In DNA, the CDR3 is TGCAGCGTTTCATCGGGGTCGTCCTACGAGCAGTACTTC.

The CDR3 reads CASSPPRDRNYNEQFF. CDR3 nucleotide sequence: TGTGCCAGCTCACCACCGCGGGACAGGAACTACAATGAGCAGTTCTTC. V usage is TRBV18 and J usage is TRBJ2-1; 8 positions match TRBD1. The germline gives CDR1 KGHSH, CDR2 LQKENI. The length of the CDR3 is 16 residues. With V trimmed by 0 bases and J by 3 bases, 4 bases remained unmatched.

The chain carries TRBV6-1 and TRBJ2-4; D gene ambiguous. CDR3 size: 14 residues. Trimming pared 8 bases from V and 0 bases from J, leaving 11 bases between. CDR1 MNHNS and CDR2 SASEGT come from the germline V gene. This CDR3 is CASSSMAAKNIQYF. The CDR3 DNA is TGTGCCAGCTCCTCCATGGCAGCCAAAAACATTCAGTACTTC.

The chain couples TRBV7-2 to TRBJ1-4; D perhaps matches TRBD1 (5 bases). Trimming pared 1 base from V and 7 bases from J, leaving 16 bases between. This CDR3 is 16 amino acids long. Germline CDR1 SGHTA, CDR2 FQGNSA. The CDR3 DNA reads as TGTGCCAGCAGCTTAGGATCACAGGAATACTTTGAAAAACTGTTTTTT. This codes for CASSLGSQEYFEKLFF.

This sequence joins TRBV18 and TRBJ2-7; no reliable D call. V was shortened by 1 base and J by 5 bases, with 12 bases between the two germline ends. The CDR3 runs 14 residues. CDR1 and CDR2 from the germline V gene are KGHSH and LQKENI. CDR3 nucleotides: TGTGCCAGCTCACCACTATCTGGCTCGGACGAGCAGTACTTC. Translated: CASSPLSGSDEQYF.

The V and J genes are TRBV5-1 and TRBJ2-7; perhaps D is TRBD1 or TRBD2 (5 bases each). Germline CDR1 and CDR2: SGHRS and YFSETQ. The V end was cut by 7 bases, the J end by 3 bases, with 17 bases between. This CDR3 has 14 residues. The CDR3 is CASGDDGAGYEQYF. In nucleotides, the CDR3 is TGCGCCAGCGGGGACGACGGCGCGGGCTACGAGCAGTACTTC. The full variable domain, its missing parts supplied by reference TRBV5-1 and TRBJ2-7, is KAGVTQTPRYLIKTRGQQVTLSCSPISGHRSVSWYQQTPGQGLQFLFEYFSETQRNKGNFPGRFSGRQFSNSRSEMNVSTLELGDSALYLCASGDDGAGYEQYFGPGTRLTVT.

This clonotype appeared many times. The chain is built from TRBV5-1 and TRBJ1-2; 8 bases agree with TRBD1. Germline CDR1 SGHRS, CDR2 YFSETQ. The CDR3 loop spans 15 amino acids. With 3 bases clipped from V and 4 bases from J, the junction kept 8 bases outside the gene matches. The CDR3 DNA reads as TGCGCCAGCAGCTCTCCGGACAGGGAGGCCTATGGCTACACCTTC. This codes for CASSSPDREAYGYTF.

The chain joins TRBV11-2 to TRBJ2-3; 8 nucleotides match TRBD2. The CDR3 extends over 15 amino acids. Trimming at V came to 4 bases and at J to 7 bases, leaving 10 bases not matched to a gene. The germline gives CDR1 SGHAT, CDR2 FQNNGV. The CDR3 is CASSSLAGGPNTQYF. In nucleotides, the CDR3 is TGTGCCAGCAGCTCTCTAGCGGGCGGCCCCAATACGCAGTATTTT.

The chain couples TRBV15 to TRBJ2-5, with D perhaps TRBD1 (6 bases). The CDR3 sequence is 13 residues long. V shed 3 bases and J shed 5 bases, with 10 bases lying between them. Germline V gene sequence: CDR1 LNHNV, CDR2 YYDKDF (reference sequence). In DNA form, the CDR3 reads TGTGCCACCAGCAGGACAGGTCATGAGACCCAGTACTTC. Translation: CATSRTGHETQYF.

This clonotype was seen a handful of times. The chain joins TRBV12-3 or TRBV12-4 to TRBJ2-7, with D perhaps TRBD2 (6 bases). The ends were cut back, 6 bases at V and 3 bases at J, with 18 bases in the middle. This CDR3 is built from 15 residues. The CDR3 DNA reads TGTGCCAGCAGCCCTTTGGGACGGGAGATCTACGAGCAGTACTTC. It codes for CASSPLGREIYEQYF.

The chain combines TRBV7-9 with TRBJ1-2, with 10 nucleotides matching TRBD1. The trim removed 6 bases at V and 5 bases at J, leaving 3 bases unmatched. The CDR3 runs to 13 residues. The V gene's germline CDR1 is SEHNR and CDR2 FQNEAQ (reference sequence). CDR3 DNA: TGTGCCAGCAGTTTGGGACAGGGGTATGGCTACACCTTC. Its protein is CASSLGQGYGYTF.

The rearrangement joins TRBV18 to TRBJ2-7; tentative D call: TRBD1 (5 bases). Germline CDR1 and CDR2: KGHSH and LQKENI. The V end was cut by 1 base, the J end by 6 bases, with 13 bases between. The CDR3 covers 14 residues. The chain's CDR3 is CASSPLGFDSEQYF. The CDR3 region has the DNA TGTGCCAGCTCACCACTTGGCTTTGACAGCGAGCAGTACTTC. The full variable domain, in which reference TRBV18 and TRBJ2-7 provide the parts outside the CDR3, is NAGVMQNPRHLVRRRGQEARLRCSPMKGHSHVYWYRQLPEEGLKFMVYLQKENIIDESGMPKERFSAEFPKEGPSILRIQQVVRGDSAAYFCASSPLGFDSEQYFGPGTRLTVT.

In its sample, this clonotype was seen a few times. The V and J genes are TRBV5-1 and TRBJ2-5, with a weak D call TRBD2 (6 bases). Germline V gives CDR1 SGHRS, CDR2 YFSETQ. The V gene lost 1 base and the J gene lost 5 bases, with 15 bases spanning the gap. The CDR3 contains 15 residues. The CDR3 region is CASSLTGVVAETQYF. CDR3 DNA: TGCGCCAGCAGCTTGACGGGAGTCGTAGCGGAGACCCAGTACTTC.

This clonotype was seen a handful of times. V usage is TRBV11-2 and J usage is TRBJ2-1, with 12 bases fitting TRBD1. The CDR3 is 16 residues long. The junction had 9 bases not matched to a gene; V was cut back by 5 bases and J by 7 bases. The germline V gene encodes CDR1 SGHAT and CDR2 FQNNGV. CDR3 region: CASSEFPGQGANEQFF. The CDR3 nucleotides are TGTGCCAGCAGCGAATTCCCGGGACAGGGGGCGAATGAGCAGTTCTTC.

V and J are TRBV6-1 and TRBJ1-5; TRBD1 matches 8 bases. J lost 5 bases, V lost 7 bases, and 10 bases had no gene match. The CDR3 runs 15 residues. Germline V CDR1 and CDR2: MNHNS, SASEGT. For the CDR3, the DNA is TGTGCCAGCAAGTCGTCAGGGGGCCGTTATCAGCCCCAGCATTTT. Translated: CASKSSGGRYQPQHF.

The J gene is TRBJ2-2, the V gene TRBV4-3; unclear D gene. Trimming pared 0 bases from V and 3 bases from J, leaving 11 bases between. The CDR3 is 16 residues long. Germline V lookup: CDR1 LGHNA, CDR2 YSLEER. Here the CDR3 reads CASSQDTLVHTGELFF. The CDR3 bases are TGCGCCAGCAGCCAAGATACGCTTGTCCACACCGGGGAGCTGTTTTTT.

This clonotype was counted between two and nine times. Here the CDR3 DNA reads TGTGCCAGCAGTTCACCAAACAGGAACCAAGAGACCCAGTACTTC. It codes for CASSSPNRNQETQYF. The J gene is TRBJ2-5, the V gene TRBV28; possibly TRBD1 for D (5 bases). Between the trimmed V and J ends, which lost 4 bases and 0 bases, there was a span of 12 bases. The V gene's germline CDR1 is MDHEN and CDR2 SYDVKM. The CDR3 has 15 residues. Supplemented by reference TRBV28 and TRBJ2-5, the full variable domain reads DVKVTQSSRYLVKRTGEKVFLECVQDMDHENMFWYRQDPGLGLRLIYFSYDVKMKEKGDIPEGYSVSREKKERFSLILESASTNQTSMYLCASSSPNRNQETQYFGPGTRLLVL.

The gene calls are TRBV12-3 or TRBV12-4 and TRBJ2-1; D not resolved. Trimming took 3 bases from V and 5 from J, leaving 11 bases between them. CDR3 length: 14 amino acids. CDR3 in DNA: TGTGCCAGCAGTTTGGAGTCCCCGGACAATGAGCAGTTCTTC. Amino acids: CASSLESPDNEQFF.